This TCR beta chain was identified during a study of cytomegalovirus exposure and HLA in healthy donors. Whole-study context: A prior study identified over 100 million unique TCR beta sequences from some 200 million T cells.

Overall study results and limits: Testing in vitro showed a few CMV-associated chains specific for CMV antigens. The study flagged some 170 TCR beta chains as cytomegalovirus-associated. Earlier analysis yielded a pattern in which most TCR beta V segments were productive about 90% or about 30% of the time.

In the PCR, 60 Vbeta and 13 Jbeta primers were used. Data came from immunoSEQ multiplex PCR; TCRdb stores just in-frame clones and leaves some out. The sample carries around 190,000 clones, 60% to 80% recorded once. The V gene end was trimmed by 1 base and the J gene end by 2 bases; junction bases not matched to a gene: 5. The CDR3 consists of 17 residues. In germline, CDR1 is SGHNT, CDR2 YENEEA. Of note for this clone: Its antigen is not identified.

The TCR comes from a woman in her twenties or thirties in good health and CMV-seronegative. Sequencing was done on a sample of PBMCs. The chain couples TRBV11-3 to TRBJ2-2; 9 bases match TRBD2. The CDR3 bases are TGTGCCAGCAGCTTAGGGCTAGCGGGACCAAACACCGGGGAGCTGTTTTTT. Its protein product is CASSLGLAGPNTGELFF.